The next 2 T cell receptor beta chains were all read from a single sample in a study of blood T cells in healthy people across ages. A sample-barcoded 5' primer and a J-beta primer mix were used in a second PCR of about 6 to 11 cycles. Via MiXCR, TCRdb re-called the 5' RACE reads, giving one row per CDR3 protein. The sample carries around 1,500,000 distinct CDR3 sequences, around 39% recorded once. Sequenced input: blood. The receptors here all came from a woman younger than 35 in good health.

Many counts were recorded for this clonotype. The chain joins TRBV10-3 to TRBJ2-1, with TRBD1 identical over 8 bases. V shed 4 bases, J shed 4 bases, and the junction held 6 bases outside the gene matches. The CDR3 spans 15 residues. CDR1 and CDR2 (germline): ENHRY, SYGVKD. The CDR3 DNA follows: TGTGCCATCAGTGGAGGACAGGGACGTTACAATGAGCAGTTCTTC. Amino acid sequence: CAISGGQGRYNEQFF.

This clonotype was observed a few times. The chain combines TRBV27 with TRBJ1-6, with D perhaps matching TRBD1 (5 bases). CDR3 length: 14 amino acids. CDR1 is MNHEY, CDR2 SMNVEV, per germline (reference sequence). V lost 6 bases and J lost 9, with 15 bases in between. For the CDR3, the DNA is TGTGCCAGCAGCACCGGGACTTCGGGTTCACCCCTCCACTTT. Protein product: CASSTGTSGSPLHF.